This T cell receptor (beta chain) was identified during a study of brain metastases from non-small cell lung cancer. Sequencing was performed with immunoSEQ multiplex PCR; in TCRdb, only in-frame clones are kept and a portion is missing. The table lists about 1,800 clones, around 84% of them singletons. The germline V gene has CDR1 GTSNPN and CDR2 SVGIG (reference sequence). Trimming shortened V by 3 bases and J by 5 bases, and 17 bases separated the two germline ends. The CDR3 has 14 residues. This sequence joins TRBV30 and TRBJ2-7; a possible D gene is TRBD2 (7 bases). The origin of this receptor is a donor at least 40 years old with non-small cell lung cancer. The sequencing input was primary lung tumor tissue. DNA for the CDR3: TGTGCCTGGAGAATAGGGGGGGGAGGCCACGAGCAGTACTTC. This translates into CAWRIGGGGHEQYF.